The clone carrying this TCR beta chain was seen many times. Its antigen is unknown. Attachment of unique molecular identifiers was made to individual cDNA molecules. TCRdb reprocessed the 5' RACE reads via MiXCR and lists one record per CDR3 protein. Of about 60,000 distinct CDR3 sequences detected, 10% to 15% appear once; the ten largest clones hold approximately 4.8%. Trimming took off 6 bases at V and 1 base at J, with 7 bases between the two ends. The CDR3 consists of 13 residues. This sample was taken from a study of early T cells in non-severe SARS-CoV-2 infection. The wider study: Chains were unpaired, as sequencing was done on bulk RNA from unsorted whole blood.

General observations from the study: VDJdb matching, biased toward anti-spike CD8 responses, missed private and CD4 specificities.

V usage is TRBV12-3 or TRBV12-4 and J usage is TRBJ2-1; D is undetermined. The receptor was isolated from an adult who was a healthcare worker with PCR-confirmed SARS-CoV-2 infection or an uninfected control (not recorded which). Sequenced: whole blood. The CDR3 loop reads CASSAVSYNEQFF. The CDR3 region has the DNA TGTGCCAGCAGCGCGGTTTCCTACAATGAGCAGTTCTTC.